This TCR beta chain came from a study of cytomegalovirus exposure and HLA in healthy donors (dated by TCRdb to between 2016 and 2019). Context from the whole study: According to an earlier analysis of several hundred of the donors, some 180 million T cells yielded roughly 110 million unique TCR beta sequences and 250 to 350 Gb of sequence data. Approximately 330 gigabases of sequencing data and 70 million to 95 million unique TCR sequences made up an early release that covered around 640 HLA-typed donors. Among the 398 genotyped donors, under 90% belonged to the genetic ancestry cluster associated with self-reported Caucasian donors. The study aimed to test whether signatures of past pathogen exposure could be identified by cataloging public T cell receptors. Using immunosequencing, the study profiled T cell repertoires from fewer than 850 subjects and related those repertoires to cytomegalovirus serostatus. A separate validation cohort of over 95 different subjects was used in addition to the roughly 700-subject first cohort. To predict cytomegalovirus infection status, the study combined high-throughput TCR immunosequencing, statistical association of individual TCRs with disease status, and machine learning. A later analysis re-examined previously published TCR beta repertoires from over 500 donors and added high-resolution HLA genotyping to investigate patterns of TCR occurrence. Rather than using new phenotypic data, the later analysis identified candidate immune exposures from TCR beta sequences and from how often those sequences occurred across donors. In an earlier analysis of several hundred of the donors, high-throughput TCR beta sequencing was used to judge whether each TCR beta V gene segment behaved as functional or pseudogenic. Donor age, sex, ethnicity and CMV serostatus were compiled together with the repertoire data. A later genetic analysis used genome-wide SNP genotypes for about 55% of the 666 donors, treating that subset as a discovery cohort. All discovery cohort repertoires had been generated using a single sequencing platform. Both class I and class II loci were covered by HLA typing, at four-digit resolution. Typing coverage varied by locus: about 629-640 donors for A, B, C, DRB1 and DQB1; more than 500 for DQA1; 606 for DPA1; 450 to 480 for DPB1. Several DR-DQ haplotypes were handled as single units for association and clustering, since linkage in the cohort was strong. Among 350 to 400 genotyped donors of the cohort, an average of about 240,000 unique TCR beta nucleotide sequences were sequenced per donor, about a sixth of them non-productive.

Inclusive of the bounding cysteine and phenylalanine, the CDR3 is 15 residues long. Only CDR3 DNA is held: 45 bases, read in frame from base 1. Trimming takes 1 base from V and 8 bases from J, and the germline ends sit 14 bases apart. CDR1 and CDR2 (MGHRA, YSYEKL) derive from the germline V gene. The cohort consisted of 666 healthy bone marrow donors. At the time of sampling, every cohort member was nominally healthy, though immune exposures that went unrecorded were likely present. The donor was CMV seropositive and belonged to the group of a few hundred seropositive cohort members. Each donor provided a peripheral blood sample, and peripheral blood mononuclear cells were used for TCR beta sequencing. The Qiagen DNeasy Blood Extraction Kit was used to extract genomic DNA from the blood cell samples. Study-wide findings and limitations: In a later genetic analysis, fewer N-insertions in productive TCRs were reported among donors in an Asian-associated ancestry cluster than the approximately 630-donor mean. The sequencing pipeline was judged likely to have produced a cluster of highly shared sequence variants as a technical artifact. An earlier analysis of around 500 of the donors showed that most TCR beta V segments appeared in productive rearrangements either about 87% or about 30% of the time, which broadly matched IMGT annotations. When HLA alleles, especially DR and DQ, strongly co-occurred, TCR associations were difficult to assign to individual alleles. An association between a missense DCLRE1C variant and V-gene and J-gene trimming of TCR beta chains was found in a later genetic analysis and replicated in an independent cohort. It was suggested by the authors that the approach could potentially be generalized to other disease states and immunological phenotypes. Some IMGT-functional V segments, including TRBV6-2 and TRBV6-3, could not be distinguished by the 87-base-pair reads and were therefore excluded. Correlated functional status among segregating V segments might be attributable to linkage disequilibrium, but an unknown experimental factor could not be ruled out. In both the original and validation cohorts, the classifier was reported to diagnose cytomegalovirus status with high specificity and sensitivity. In this cohort, only TCR beta chains were sequenced, and detectable features were limited by the absence of alpha or paired-chain data. The study listed 164 TCR beta chains as associated with cytomegalovirus. For the cohort, immune exposure information was limited to CMV serostatus. A few of the identified cytomegalovirus-associated TCR beta chains were confirmed in vitro to be specific for cytomegalovirus antigens. At a false discovery rate of 0.05, a later analysis linked 15,000 to 20,000 TCR beta sequences to specific HLA alleles. A further reported finding was that TCR beta sequences accurately predicted the HLA-A and HLA-B alleles for most subjects in the first cohort. The earlier analysis of 587 of the donors excluded some 15 rarely observed V segments, including chromosome 9 orphons, because counts were too low. Most TCR sequences were observed very rarely across donors, whereas some public TCRs were present in many individuals. A later analysis found that HLA-associated TCR beta chains were more clonally expanded and had lower generation probabilities than equally common non-associated chains. In a later analysis, most CMV-associated TCR beta chains were found to appear HLA-restricted, with HLA associations seemingly driven largely by CMV exposure. The presence/absence analyses assumed that sequencing depth was roughly uniform across donors, and that assumption may not be true. In a later analysis, the rate of TCR association differed among HLA loci, with DRB1 alleles having the most associated TCRs and HLA-C alleles having the fewest. Because HLA typing was missing for some donors at each locus, association tests included only the typed subset. Several of the top co-occurrence clusters appeared to be linked to parvovirus B19, influenza, CMV and Epstein-Barr virus, according to a later analysis.

Library preparation employed the immunoSEQ multiplex PCR assay. A mixture of 60 forward primers for TCR Vbeta segments and 13 reverse primers for TCR Jbeta segments was used in the multiplex PCR. The CDR3 region of rearranged TCR beta genes was amplified from genomic DNA with a multiplex PCR assay. On the Illumina HiSeq System, the amplified TCR beta libraries were sequenced as 87-base-pair reads. As for how the authors treated the data: A later analysis counted some 74 million unique TCR beta chains across the 500 to 850 repertoires, and 10 million to 12 million of these chains were shared by at least two donors. Raw reads were error-corrected and collapsed into unique sequences by a nearest-neighbor algorithm in which closely related sequences were merged to remove PCR and sequencing errors. Alignment of CDR3 sequences to IMGT reference sequences was used to assign V, D and J gene segments. For a sequence to be retained, a match of at least six nucleotides to both a V gene segment and a J gene segment was required. Rearrangements were called productive when the CDR3 lacked stop codons and stayed in frame with V and J; all others were non-productive. CDR3 was defined by IMGT convention, running from the second conserved V-encoded cysteine to the conserved J-encoded phenylalanine. The earlier analysis of approximately 500 of the donors excluded sequences that lacked an unambiguous match to a single V gene segment. In an earlier analysis of 500 to 750 of the donors, V segments were called functional above 56.7% productive rearrangements and were called segregating when the between-donor standard deviation exceeded 5%. To diagnose cytomegalovirus status from the catalog of TCR beta chain sequences, a statistical classification framework was built. A later analysis assigned V and J genes by comparing TCR nucleotide sequences with IMGT/GENE-DB human TR gene sequences. In a later analysis, CDR3 sequences and most-parsimonious VDJ recombination scenarios were assigned using the TCRdist pipeline. In a later analysis, each TCR beta chain was defined by its CDR3 amino acid sequence together with its V-gene family, and reads without a unique V-gene family were excluded. To address suspected cross-contamination and a sequencing artifact, a later analysis removed 550 to 750 highly shared, low-generation-probability nucleotide sequences. In a later analysis, a clonal expansion index for each public chain was calculated from normalized within-repertoire ranks of inferred template counts. Generation probabilities in a later analysis came from a VDJ recombination model fitted to out-of-frame rearrangements, and those results were checked against IGoR. A later analysis scored TCR-TCR, TCR-HLA and TCR-CMV co-occurrence with hypergeometric tests, applying a repertoire-size bias correction to TCR pairs. False discovery rates were estimated in a later analysis by permuting HLA or CMV assignments 20 times. In a later analysis, co-occurring TCRs were grouped with DBSCAN, and TCRdist sequence similarity was added when clustering was performed within HLA-allele-positive subsets. Co-occurrence clustering excluded repertoires with fewer than 30,000 or more than 120,000 public chains, plus five with anomalous nucleotide sharing. The immuneACCESS repertoire file appears here via TCRdb, limited to in-frame rearrangements. These files lack a portion of the clones; in checked studies, under half of the deficit traces to unresolved V genes, and the cause of the others is not known. V, J and clone size are taken as reported in that table, and D and trimming were inferred from the DNA itself. The sample records 130,000 to 150,000 clones, approximately 79% of which are singletons. The biggest ten clones account for approximately 4% of the sample.

A remark on this clone: There is no known antigen for this receptor. Base-call qualities are not available, and no considerably larger clone is one nucleotide away.

The receptor was isolated from a man aged 18 to 30 in good health and CMV-seropositive. The specimen sequenced was PBMCs. The sequence is built from TRBV4-1 and TRBJ1-4, with the D gene call left open. The CDR3 region reads CASSQADWEREKLFF. The DNA reads as follows: TGCGCCAGCAGCCAAGCCGACTGGGAGAGGGAAAAACTGTTTTTT.